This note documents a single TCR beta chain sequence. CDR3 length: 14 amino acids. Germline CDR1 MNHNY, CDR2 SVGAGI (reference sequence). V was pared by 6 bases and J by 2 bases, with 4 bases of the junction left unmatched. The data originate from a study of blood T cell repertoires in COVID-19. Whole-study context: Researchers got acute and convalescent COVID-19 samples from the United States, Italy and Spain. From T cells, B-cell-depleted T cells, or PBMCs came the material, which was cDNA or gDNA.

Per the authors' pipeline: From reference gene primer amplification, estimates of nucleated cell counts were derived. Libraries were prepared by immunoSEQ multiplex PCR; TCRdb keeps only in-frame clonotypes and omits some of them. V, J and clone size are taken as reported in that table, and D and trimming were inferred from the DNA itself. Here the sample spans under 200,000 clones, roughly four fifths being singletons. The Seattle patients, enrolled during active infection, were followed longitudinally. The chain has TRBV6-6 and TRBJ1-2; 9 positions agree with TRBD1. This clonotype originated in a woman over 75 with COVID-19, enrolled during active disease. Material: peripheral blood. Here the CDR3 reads CASRAGTGNYGYTF. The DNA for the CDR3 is TGTGCCAGCAGAGCCGGGACAGGGAACTATGGCTACACCTTC.